The 27 T cell receptor beta chains in this list originate from one sample, sequenced in a study of cytomegalovirus exposure and HLA in healthy donors (dated by TCRdb to between 2016 and 2019). The protocol used for the library was the immunoSEQ multiplex PCR assay. For the multiplex PCR, a mixture combining 60 forward primers for TCR Vbeta segments and 13 reverse primers for TCR Jbeta segments was used. TCRdb provides this immuneACCESS table in a form limited to in-frame rearrangements. Some clones are lacking; in checked studies, under half of them reflect an unresolved V gene, and why the rest are absent is not known. The sample table contains about 140,000 clones; only one count was recorded for roughly three quarters of them. Around 3% of the sample is held by the ten biggest clonotypes. Material: PBMCs. The source is a man aged 40-49 years in good health and CMV-seronegative.

The sample holds one count of this clone. The chain combines TRBV30 with TRBJ2-5; the D gene is possibly TRBD1 (5 bases). The V gene's germline CDR1 is GTSNPN and CDR2 SVGIG (reference sequence). The CDR3 runs 14 residues. Deletions cut 2 bases from V and 7 bases from J, with 17 bases between. The DNA for the CDR3 is TGTGCCTGGAGTCCGCAGGGCGTGGCCCGGACCCAGTACTTC. Translated: CAWSPQGVARTQYF.

This clone appeared a single time. The chain is built from TRBV7-2 and TRBJ2-1; possibly TRBD1 for D (6 bases). CDR1 is SGHTA and CDR2 is FQGNSA in the germline V gene. The CDR3 is made up of 12 amino acids. Between the trimmed V and J ends, which lost 4 bases and 16 bases, there was a span of 17 bases. The CDR3 region has the DNA TGTGCCAGCAGCTACTCGACAGGAGTTCGTTTCTTC. This gives the protein CASSYSTGVRFF.

This clone was detected once. The J gene is TRBJ2-3, the V gene TRBV5-1; the D gene is possibly TRBD1 (5 bases). Trimming left V 0 bases short and J 6 bases short, with 8 bases between. This CDR3 comprises 13 residues. Per the germline V gene, CDR1 is SGHRS and CDR2 is YFSETQ. DNA for the CDR3: TGCGCCAGCAGCTTGGATTCAGGGGATACGCAGTATTTT. Residues: CASSLDSGDTQYF.

This rearrangement joins TRBV15 to TRBJ2-1; tentatively, D is TRBD2 (6 bases). Trimming shortened V by 0 bases and J by 1 base, and 16 bases separated the two germline ends. Looked up from germline, CDR1 is LNHNV and CDR2 is YYDKDF (reference sequence). This CDR3 is 18 amino acids long. CDR3: CATSRDYGGVLSYNEQFF. CDR3 in DNA: TGTGCCACCAGCAGAGATTATGGAGGGGTACTATCCTACAATGAGCAGTTCTTC.

This clone has just a few counts. The chain links TRBV6-1 to TRBJ1-2; 7 nucleotides agree with TRBD1. Losses at the gene ends were 1 base for V and 3 bases for J; bases not matched to a gene: 5. CDR1 and CDR2 (germline): MNHNS, SASEGT. CDR3 length: 15 amino acids. The CDR3 bases are TGTGCCAGCAGTGAAGGCCCGGACAGGTACTATGGCTACACCTTC. Translated, it gives CASSEGPDRYYGYTF.

The J gene is TRBJ1-2, the V gene TRBV10-3; D gene ambiguous. Germline CDR1 ENHRY, CDR2 SYGVKD. This CDR3 contains 12 residues. The germline V and J ends were trimmed by 11 bases and 8 bases, with 18 bases remaining between them. In nucleotides, the CDR3 is TGTGCCGCCTCCGGGGTGGAGGAGGGCTACACCTTC. It encodes CAASGVEEGYTF.

The V and J genes are TRBV30 and TRBJ2-1; maybe TRBD2 (5 bases). The CDR3 consists of 15 residues. Trimming shortened V by 1 base and J by 3 bases, and 13 bases separated the two germline ends. Germline lookup yields CDR1 GTSNPN and CDR2 SVGIG (reference sequence). The CDR3 nucleotides are TGTGCCTGGAGTGCGAGGGCAGGATTCTACAATGAGCAGTTCTTC. This translates into CAWSARAGFYNEQFF.

The rearrangement uses TRBV6-5 and TRBJ2-7, with a tentative D call TRBD2 (5 bases). The CDR3 is 15 residues long. CDR1 MNHEY and CDR2 SVGAGI come from the germline V gene. Between the trimmed V and J ends, which lost 2 bases and 0 bases, there was a span of 11 bases. The CDR3 DNA is TGTGCCAGCAGTTACCGGAAAGGGAGCTCCTACGAGCAGTACTTC. Translating gives CASSYRKGSSYEQYF.

Only a few counts were recorded for this clone. The V gene is TRBV29-1, the J gene TRBJ2-5; 11 bases agree with TRBD2. CDR3 size: 14 residues. CDR1 and CDR2 from the germline V gene are SQVTM and ANQGSEA. The ends lost 6 bases at V and 2 bases at J; junction bases unmatched: 5. The CDR3 is CSVRLAGHQETQYF. For the CDR3, the DNA is TGCAGCGTCCGACTAGCGGGGCATCAAGAGACCCAGTACTTC. The variable domain in full, with the rest retrieved from reference TRBV29-1 and TRBJ2-5, is SAVISQKPSRDICQRGTSLTIQCQVDSQVTMMFWYRQQPGQSLTLIATANQGSEATYESGFVIDKFPISRPNLTFSTLTVSNMSPEDSSIYLCSVRLAGHQETQYFGPGTRLLVL.

This clone showed up just a few times. The V call is TRBV27, the J call TRBJ2-7, with 8 bases matching TRBD1. Germline CDR1 MNHEY, CDR2 SMNVEV (reference sequence). The CDR3 has 16 amino acids. V shed 1 base, J shed 0 bases, and the junction held 5 bases outside the gene matches. CDR3 DNA: TGTGCCAGCAGTTTATATCAGGGGGCATTCTCCTACGAGCAGTACTTC. The encoded protein is CASSLYQGAFSYEQYF.

The chain couples TRBV2 to TRBJ2-3; TRBD2 matches 11 bases. This CDR3 contains 15 residues. With V trimmed by 5 bases and J by 6 bases, 7 bases remained unmatched. Germline V gene lookup returns CDR1 SNHLY and CDR2 FYNNEI. CDR3 sequence reads: CASSRGLAEPDTQYF. The CDR3 DNA reads TGTGCCAGCAGTAGGGGACTAGCGGAGCCGGATACGCAGTATTTT.

In its sample, this clone was seen a few times. V gene TRBV6-1 combines with J gene TRBJ2-6, with a weak D call TRBD1 (6 bases). Germline CDR1 is MNHNS and CDR2 is SASEGT. This CDR3 is 15 amino acids long. The CDR3 is CGIGGGRSGANVLTF. Written as DNA, the CDR3 is TGTGGAATAGGGGGTGGCCGCTCTGGGGCCAACGTCCTGACTTTC.

This clone has just one count. The chain employs TRBV4-2 and TRBJ2-5; D is possibly TRBD2 (6 bases). V dropped 0 bases and J dropped 3 bases, with 11 bases sitting between them. The CDR3 has 15 amino acids. Germline-derived CDR1 and CDR2 are LGHNA and YNFKEQ. CDR3 region: CASSQDGQREETQYF. CDR3 DNA sequence: TGTGCCAGCAGCCAAGATGGTCAGCGGGAAGAGACCCAGTACTTC.

This clone was seen a handful of times. The gene calls are TRBV6-5 and TRBJ1-1; a weak D match, TRBD1 (5 bases). Between the trimmed V and J ends, which lost 0 bases and 4 bases, there was a span of 6 bases. This CDR3 comprises 13 residues. Germline CDR1 MNHEY, CDR2 SVGAGI. In DNA form, the CDR3 reads TGTGCCAGCAGTTACTCGGGGGGCACTGAAGCTTTCTTT. It translates to CASSYSGGTEAFF.

This clone was picked up a small number of times. The chain couples TRBV27 to TRBJ1-3, with D perhaps TRBD1 (6 bases). The CDR3 sequence is 14 residues long. The germline CDR1 and CDR2 sequences are MNHEY and SMNVEV (reference sequence). Trimming left V 4 bases short and J 3 bases short, with 10 bases between. CDR3 in DNA: TGTGCCAGCAGTTCCTCAGGGGTTGGAAACACCATATATTTT. Protein: CASSSSGVGNTIYF.

The CDR3 here is CASSVNSGPDTQYF. CDR3 DNA sequence: TGTGCCAGCAGTGTGAATAGTGGTCCAGATACGCAGTATTTT. The chain combines TRBV6-1 with TRBJ2-3, with D unresolved. Germline values: CDR1 MNHNS, CDR2 SASEGT. Trimming shortened V by 4 bases and J by 4 bases, and 12 bases separated the two germline ends. The CDR3 totals 14 residues.

The J gene is TRBJ2-7, the V gene TRBV28; perhaps TRBD1 as D (5 bases). Germline-derived CDR1 and CDR2 are MDHEN and SYDVKM. The CDR3 has 12 residues. The V end was cut by 4 bases, the J end by 4 bases, with 8 bases between. The CDR3 region has the DNA TGTGCCAGCAGTTCCAGGGTTTACGAGCAGTACTTC. Its protein is CASSSRVYEQYF.

The V and J genes are TRBV6-5 and TRBJ1-2; 8 bases agree with TRBD1. Germline-derived CDR1 and CDR2 are MNHEY and SVGAGI. Trimming cost V 4 bases and J 8 bases; bases outside gene matches: 12. This CDR3 contains 15 residues. The CDR3 here is CASSLTHGQGGGYTF. In DNA form, the CDR3 reads TGTGCCAGCAGTTTAACCCACGGACAGGGCGGGGGCTACACCTTC.

This clone was observed once. The rearrangement uses TRBV4-3 and TRBJ2-2; 7 bases match TRBD1. The CDR3 contains 16 residues. Germline trimming cut 0 bases from V and 4 bases from J; bases unmatched to any gene: 5. Germline V lookup: CDR1 LGHNA, CDR2 YSLEER. The CDR3 DNA reads TGCGCCAGCAGCCAAGATCCCAGGGGGATCACCGGGGAGCTGTTTTTT. Amino acid sequence: CASSQDPRGITGELFF.

The V and J genes are TRBV27 and TRBJ2-3; 7 bases align to TRBD1. The CDR3 contains 14 residues. The V gene end was trimmed by 6 bases and the J gene end by 2 bases; junction bases not matched to a gene: 5. Per germline, CDR1 MNHEY and CDR2 SMNVEV (reference sequence). Here the CDR3 reads CASSPTGYTDTQYF. The CDR3 DNA reads TGTGCCAGCAGCCCGACAGGGTACACAGATACGCAGTATTTT.

This clone was detected only a few times. The chain has TRBV11-3 and TRBJ1-1; D is ambiguous. Looked up from germline, CDR1 is SGHNT and CDR2 is YENEEA. The CDR3 has 15 amino acids. The V end lost 5 bases, the J end lost 1 base, and 14 bases lay between the germline ends. In DNA, the CDR3 is TGTGCCAGCAGCCCTTACGAGGGCGAGAACACTGAAGCTTTCTTT. It translates to CASSPYEGENTEAFF.

Only one count was recorded for this clone. V gene TRBV6-8 combines with J gene TRBJ1-5; 11 bases line up with TRBD1. Trimming at V came to 6 bases and at J to 2 bases, leaving 12 bases not matched to a gene. CDR1 is MNHGY and CDR2 is SAAAGT in the germline V gene. The CDR3 totals 18 residues. CDR3 region: CASRKEDRGRVGNQPQHF. The CDR3, as DNA: TGTGCCAGCAGGAAGGAGGACAGGGGGCGGGTAGGCAATCAGCCCCAGCATTTT.

This clone was seen a few times. The chain links TRBV6-6 to TRBJ2-7; D is possibly TRBD1 (5 bases). Per the germline V gene, CDR1 is MNHNY and CDR2 is SVGAGI (reference sequence). V shed 0 bases and J shed 6 bases, with 9 bases lying between them. The CDR3 is 13 amino acids. The CDR3 sequence is CASSYSIGAEQYF. The CDR3, as DNA: TGTGCCAGCAGTTACTCGATAGGGGCCGAGCAGTACTTC.

This chain joins TRBV7-2 and TRBJ2-7, with D maybe TRBD2 (5 bases). The germline V and J ends were trimmed by 0 bases and 10 bases, with 10 bases remaining between them. Germline lookup yields CDR1 SGHTA and CDR2 FQGNSA. CDR3 length: 12 residues. The CDR3 coding sequence is TGTGCCAGCAGCTTAGCATCTAGCTTACAGTACTTC. Protein: CASSLASSLQYF.

This clone was seen a few times. One end of the junction does not line up with germline, which may come from a read error. CDR3: CASKPGTASNEQYF. DNA for the CDR3: TGCGCCAGCAAACCCGGGACAGCCTCCAACGAGCAGTACTTC. The chain is built from TRBV5-1 and TRBJ2-7; TRBD1 agrees at 7 bases. CDR1 is SGHRS, CDR2 YFSETQ, per germline. The CDR3 totals 14 residues.

V and J are TRBV19 and TRBJ2-7, with 11 nucleotides matching TRBD1. The CDR3 length is 15 residues. V lost 5 bases to trimming and J lost 3 bases; unmatched junction nucleotides: 6. Germline V lookup: CDR1 LNHDA, CDR2 SQIVND (reference sequence). The CDR3, as DNA: TGTGCCAGTAGTCGTGGGACAGGGGGGATCTACGAGCAGTACTTC. It yields the protein CASSRGTGGIYEQYF. Full variable domain (rest looked up from reference TRBV19 and TRBJ2-7): DGGITQSPKYLFRKEGQNVTLSCEQNLNHDAMYWYRQDPGQGLRLIYYSQIVNDFQKGDIAEGYSVSREKKESFPLTVTSAQKNPTAFYLCASSRGTGGIYEQYFGPGTRLTVT.

The rearrangement uses TRBV19 and TRBJ1-5, with 7 bases lining up with TRBD1. Germline CDR1 LNHDA, CDR2 SQIVND (reference sequence). The CDR3 covers 15 residues. J was trimmed by 9 bases and V by 7 bases; bases with no gene match: 15. The CDR3 region has the DNA TGTGCCAGTACCCGACAGGGCAGCGTGGGACTGCCCCAGCATTTT. Residues: CASTRQGSVGLPQHF.